The next 27 T cell receptor beta chains were all read from a single sample in a study of blood T cell repertoires in COVID-19. Method: immunoSEQ multiplex PCR; TCRdb's copy keeps in-frame clones and lacks some. The sample has 250,000 to 350,000 clones, approximately 86% seen once; the top ten hold just under 9%. Sequencing was carried out using PBMCs or T cells enriched from blood (not recorded which). These receptors came from a woman under 30 who had recovered from COVID-19.

The V gene is TRBV14, the J gene TRBJ2-7; TRBD2 is a possible D gene (5 bases). Per the germline V gene, CDR1 is SGHDN and CDR2 is FVKESK. The CDR3 totals 15 residues. Trimming removed 1 base at V and 0 bases at J, with 10 bases between. In DNA form, the CDR3 reads TGTGCCAGCAGCCAAGGTTTGGCGGGCTCCTACGAGCAGTACTTC. Amino acids: CASSQGLAGSYEQYF.

The chain combines TRBV6-5 with TRBJ2-5, with 9 bases lining up with TRBD1. The CDR3 consists of 15 residues. J lost 5 bases, V lost 2 bases, and 6 bases had no gene match. The germline V gene has CDR1 MNHEY and CDR2 SVGAGI. The CDR3 loop is CASSYGQGRLETQYF. The CDR3 bases are TGTGCCAGCAGTTACGGACAGGGGAGATTGGAGACCCAGTACTTC.

J is TRBJ1-1 and V is TRBV28; D is perhaps TRBD1 (6 bases). The germline gives CDR1 MDHEN, CDR2 SYDVKM. The CDR3 has 12 amino acids. Trimming pared 2 bases from V and 10 bases from J, leaving 11 bases between. The CDR3 DNA reads as TGTGCCAGCAGTTTAAACAGGGTCGGAGCTTTCTTT. Translated: CASSLNRVGAFF.

The chain joins TRBV15 to TRBJ2-1; TRBD1 aligns across 11 bases. Trimming at V came to 1 base and at J to 6 bases, leaving 2 bases not matched to a gene. Looked up from germline, CDR1 is LNHNV and CDR2 is YYDKDF (reference sequence). The CDR3 is 15 amino acids. The CDR3, as DNA: TGTGCCACCAGCAGAGCCGGGACAGGGGGCAATGAGCAGTTCTTC. Its translation: CATSRAGTGGNEQFF.

This clone was detected once. The genes are TRBV10-3 and TRBJ1-2; the D is unclear. This CDR3 spans 15 amino acids. The V end lost 3 bases, the J end lost 2 bases, and 13 bases lay between the germline ends. Germline CDR1 ENHRY, CDR2 SYGVKD. CDR3 sequence reads: CAISEPHSQNYGYTF. The CDR3 bases are TGTGCCATCAGTGAACCCCACAGCCAAAACTATGGCTACACCTTC.

Note on this clone: Its ends do not fully match the called genes, so a read error is possible. This rearrangement joins TRBV3-1 (or the pseudogene TRBV3-2) to TRBJ1-5; 9 nucleotides align to TRBD1. CDR1 and CDR2 from the germline V gene are LGHDT and YNNKEL (reference sequence). This CDR3 comprises 13 residues. CDR3 in amino acids: CASSQGDRGGEAF. CDR3 in DNA: TGTGCCAGCAGCCAGGGAGACAGGGGGGGCGAGGCTTTT.

V usage is TRBV5-5 and J usage is TRBJ1-2; the D gene is possibly TRBD1 (5 bases). Looked up from germline, CDR1 is SGHKS and CDR2 is YYEKEE (reference sequence). Trimming left V 4 bases short and J 8 bases short, with 21 bases between. This CDR3 comprises 15 residues. The CDR3 sequence: CASSPGPGGSDGYTF. The DNA for the CDR3 is TGTGCCAGCAGCCCGGGGCCGGGGGGGTCGGACGGCTACACCTTC.

The chain couples TRBV5-1 to TRBJ2-6; TRBD1 might be the D (6 bases). There are 17 residues in the CDR3. V gave up 4 bases and J gave up 4 bases, with 18 bases separating them. The germline CDR1 and CDR2 sequences are SGHRS and YFSETQ. Written as DNA, the CDR3 is TGCGCCAGCAGCCAAGAAATCACAGGGACCGGGGCCAACGTCCTGACTTTC. Its protein product is CASSQEITGTGANVLTF.

In its sample, this clone was seen once. The chain has TRBV11-3 and TRBJ1-2, with 9 bases aligning to TRBD1. Trimming took 1 base from V and 4 from J; bases not matched to a gene: 7. Germline CDR1 and CDR2: SGHNT and YENEEA. The CDR3 runs to 16 residues. Written as DNA, the CDR3 is TGTGCCAGCAGCTTAGTAGTGGGGACAGGGATCTATGGCTACACCTTC. This translates into CASSLVVGTGIYGYTF.

The chain uses TRBV29-1 and TRBJ2-5; a possible D gene is TRBD2 (6 bases). V lost 6 bases, J lost 4 bases, and 9 bases lay in between. Germline values: CDR1 SQVTM, CDR2 ANQGSEA. This CDR3 spans 11 amino acids. The CDR3 reads CSVTSPETQYF. The CDR3 DNA sequence: TGCAGCGTCACTAGCCCAGAGACCCAGTACTTC.

This chain joins TRBV7-2 and TRBJ1-2; 7 bases match TRBD1. The CDR3 totals 14 residues. Germline V gene lookup returns CDR1 SGHTA and CDR2 FQGNSA. Trimming removed 5 bases from V and 4 bases from J; junction bases left unmatched: 7. The CDR3 protein is CASSPRDSPYGYTF. As DNA, the CDR3 is TGTGCCAGCAGCCCCCGGGACAGTCCCTATGGCTACACCTTC.

The rearrangement joins TRBV11-2 to TRBJ1-1, with TRBD1 identical over 9 bases. Trimming removed 7 bases from V and 3 bases from J; junction bases left unmatched: 9. The CDR3 covers 15 residues. CDR1 is SGHAT and CDR2 is FQNNGV in the germline V gene. As DNA, the CDR3 is TGTGCCAGCATTAGTTACGGGACAGGGCACACTGAAGCTTTCTTT. It translates to CASISYGTGHTEAFF.

This clone has more than one count but fewer than ten. This rearrangement joins TRBV6-5 to TRBJ2-3, with 10 bases fitting TRBD2. The J segment lost 0 bases and the V segment lost 6 bases, leaving 3 bases of the junction unmatched. Germline values: CDR1 MNHEY, CDR2 SVGAGI. This CDR3 has 15 amino acids. CDR3 in amino acids: CASSILAGSTDTQYF. The CDR3 DNA reads TGTGCCAGCAGCATACTAGCGGGGAGCACAGATACGCAGTATTTT.

This chain uses TRBV27 with TRBJ2-4; the match to TRBD2 covers 14 bases. CDR3 length: 17 residues. CDR1 is MNHEY and CDR2 is SMNVEV in the germline V gene (reference sequence). With 9 bases clipped from V and 1 base from J, the junction kept 8 bases outside the gene matches. The CDR3 nucleotides are TGTGCCAGGACCGGGACTAGCGGGGGAGGGGCCAAAAACATTCAGTACTTC. Translation gives CARTGTSGGGAKNIQYF.

The rearrangement uses TRBV20-1 and TRBJ1-2; 7 bases align to TRBD1. Germline CDR1 reads DFQATT; CDR2 reads SNEGSKA (reference sequence). CDR3 size: 12 residues. V dropped 3 bases and J dropped 8; count of bases not matched to a gene: 6. The CDR3 DNA is TGCAGTGCTAGTAACAGGGGTTTGGGCTACACCTTC. It translates to CSASNRGLGYTF.

This chain connects TRBV19 to TRBJ2-5, with a weak D call TRBD1 (6 bases). V lost 3 bases and J 5 bases, leaving 13 bases between the germline ends. Germline V gives CDR1 LNHDA, CDR2 SQIVND (reference sequence). The CDR3 has 14 amino acids. Here the CDR3 DNA reads TGTGCCAGTAGTATTGCAGGGGCCAGGGAGACCCAGTACTTC. Translation gives CASSIAGARETQYF. The variable domain in full, with the rest retrieved from reference TRBV19 and TRBJ2-5, is DGGITQSPKYLFRKEGQNVTLSCEQNLNHDAMYWYRQDPGQGLRLIYYSQIVNDFQKGDIAEGYSVSREKKESFPLTVTSAQKNPTAFYLCASSIAGARETQYFGPGTRLLVL.

CDR3 in DNA: TGTGCCAGCAGTGAGACAGGCGGCTATGGCTACACCTTC. Its protein product is CASSETGGYGYTF. This sequence joins TRBV6-1 and TRBJ1-2; TRBD1 is a possible D gene (6 bases). The germline gives CDR1 MNHNS, CDR2 SASEGT. This CDR3 contains 13 residues. V gave up 3 bases and J gave up 4 bases, with 9 bases separating them.

The V and J genes are TRBV5-4 and TRBJ1-2; 7 bases are a match to TRBD1. Germline CDR1 and CDR2: SGHNT and YYREEE (reference sequence). V lost 4 bases to trimming and J lost 0 bases; unmatched junction nucleotides: 12. The CDR3 is 17 amino acids. CDR3 bases: TGTGCCAGCAGCCCTGGGACAGCACTAGATACTAACTATGGCTACACCTTC. Translating it yields CASSPGTALDTNYGYTF. The whole variable domain, filled in from reference TRBV5-4 and TRBJ1-2, reads ETGVTQSPTHLIKTRGQQVTLRCSSQSGHNTVSWYQQALGQGPQFIFQYYREEENGRGNFPPRFSGLQFPNYSSELNVNALELDDSALYLCASSPGTALDTNYGYTFGSGTRLTVV.

The chain links TRBV7-8 to TRBJ2-1; 8 positions match TRBD2. The V and J ends lost 5 bases and 12 bases, in that order; junction bases with no gene match: 6. Looked up from germline, CDR1 is SGHVS and CDR2 is FQNEAQ. CDR3 length: 12 amino acids. The CDR3 sequence: CASSLQAGAQFF. The DNA of the CDR3 is TGTGCCAGCAGCCTTCAAGCGGGAGCGCAGTTCTTC. Together with reference TRBV7-8 and TRBJ2-1, the CDR3 gives the full variable domain: GAGVSQSPRYKVAKRGQDVALRCDPISGHVSLFWYQQALGQGPEFLTYFQNEAQLDKSGLPSDRFFAERPEGSVSTLKIQRTQQEDSAVYLCASSLQAGAQFFGPGTRLTVL.

To note about this clone: The sample has other DNA sequences that encode this CDR3 too. The chain couples TRBV7-2 to TRBJ1-1; TRBD1 matches at 8 bases. Looked up from germline, CDR1 is SGHTA and CDR2 is FQGNSA. V lost 5 bases to trimming and J lost 0 bases; unmatched junction nucleotides: 5. This CDR3 is 15 amino acids long. This chain's CDR3 is CASSPRTGMNTEAFF. The CDR3 bases are TGTGCCAGCAGCCCCCGGACAGGGATGAACACTGAAGCTTTCTTT.

The rearrangement links TRBV7-3 to TRBJ1-6; a possible D gene is TRBD1 (6 bases). CDR1 is SGHTA, CDR2 FQGTGA, per germline. V lost 5 bases and J 7 bases, leaving 9 bases between the germline ends. The CDR3 spans 13 residues. The CDR3 spells CASSPQGNSPLHF. CDR3 DNA: TGTGCCAGCAGCCCTCAGGGGAATTCACCCCTCCACTTT.

This clone was found once. The chain recombines TRBV13 with TRBJ2-7; TRBD1 aligns across 8 bases. This CDR3 is built from 16 residues. CDR1 PRHDT and CDR2 FYEKMQ come from the germline V gene (reference sequence). V lost 5 bases and J lost 5; bases outside the gene matches: 14. The CDR3 loop is CASSLTGDLSSNEQYF. The CDR3 DNA reads as TGTGCCAGCAGCCTGACAGGGGACCTCTCTAGCAACGAGCAGTACTTC.

V usage is TRBV11-2 and J usage is TRBJ1-1; 7 bases map to TRBD1. The CDR3 length is 15 residues. The V segment lost 5 bases and the J segment 0 bases; nucleotides outside the gene matches: 6. CDR1 and CDR2 from the germline V gene are SGHAT and FQNNGV. CDR3 bases: TGTGCCAGCAGCACCCGACAGGGTGTGAACACTGAAGCTTTCTTT. Amino acids: CASSTRQGVNTEAFF.

This sequence joins TRBV18 and TRBJ2-5; perhaps TRBD1 as D (6 bases). The CDR3 spans 15 residues. The germline CDR1 and CDR2 sequences are KGHSH and LQKENI. With 5 bases removed from V and 8 bases from J, the gap between germline ends came to 21 bases. The CDR3 loop reads CASSSWTAQMQTQYF. The CDR3 nucleotides read TGTGCCAGCTCATCTTGGACAGCCCAGATGCAAACCCAGTACTTC.

This clone was seen just once. The rearrangement joins TRBV19 to TRBJ2-2; the D is unclear. Germline loops: CDR1 LNHDA, CDR2 SQIVND (reference sequence). There are 16 residues in the CDR3. The V end lost 3 bases, the J end lost 0 bases, and 11 bases lay between the germline ends. The CDR3 here is CASSIIAAANTGELFF. The DNA for the CDR3 is TGTGCCAGTAGTATTATCGCGGCAGCGAACACCGGGGAGCTGTTTTTT.

This chain uses TRBV11-2 with TRBJ2-7, with 7 bases identical to TRBD2. The CDR3 runs 16 residues. After removal of 7 bases from V and 0 bases from J, the junction contained 12 bases not matched to a gene. The V gene's germline CDR1 is SGHAT and CDR2 FQNNGV. Here the CDR3 DNA reads TGTGCCAGCACCCCGACATACGGGGGGAACTCCTACGAGCAGTACTTC. Translating it yields CASTPTYGGNSYEQYF. Variable domain in full (rest from reference TRBV11-2 and TRBJ2-7): EAGVAQSPRYKIIEKRQSVAFWCNPISGHATLYWYQQILGQGPKLLIQFQNNGVVDDSQLPKDRFSAERLKGVDSTLKIQPAKLEDSAVYLCASTPTYGGNSYEQYFGPGTRLTVT.

This clone was seen only once. In the same sample, other DNA sequences code for this CDR3. V and J are TRBV18 and TRBJ2-2; TRBD1 matches at 10 bases. J lost 3 bases, V lost 2 bases, and 0 bases had no gene match. CDR3 length: 15 amino acids. In germline, CDR1 is KGHSH, CDR2 LQKENI. The CDR3 DNA is TGTGCCAGCTCACCAGGGACAGGGGACACCGGGGAGCTGTTTTTT. Protein sequence: CASSPGTGDTGELFF.